This TCR beta chain is from a study of shared clonotypes between healthy human individuals. Measured with immunoSEQ multiplex PCR; TCRdb has only the in-frame clones, and not every one. Of about 1.1 million clones detected, around 77% appear once; the ten largest clones hold about 0.89%. Trimming pared 3 bases from V and 0 bases from J, leaving 12 bases between. Germline CDR1 reads ENHRY; CDR2 reads SYGVKD. This CDR3 spans 15 amino acids. In its sample, this clone was seen once. Material for sequencing was memory CD4+ T cells from PBMCs. Specified subset: CD45RA-negative fraction. This receptor was taken from a man between 18 and 35 years old in good health. Some clones in this sample may be carry-over from other donors' samples. V is TRBV10-3 and J is TRBJ2-7, with D unresolved. Here the CDR3 reads CAISDYSASSYEQYF. The CDR3 DNA reads as TGTGCCATCAGTGATTACAGTGCTAGCTCCTACGAGCAGTACTTC.